Listed below are T cell receptor beta chains from one sample, sequenced in a study of graft-versus-host responses after intestinal transplantation. For these TCRs, the target antigens are not known. The table came from immunoSEQ multiplex PCR; TCRdb's copy has only in-frame clones and leaves some out. Here the sample spans under 100,000 clones, roughly 80% being singletons. Here the sequenced sample was unstimulated CD4+ T cells sorted from spleen or lymph node cells, taken before intestinal transplant. These receptors came from a human donor who received an intestinal transplant. Each CDR3 is given without its conserved first and last residue. Fields, in order: J gene, V gene, CDR3 protein.

j_gene: TRBJ1-1
v_gene: TRBV29-1
CDR3aa: SVCSRGAQTEAF

j_gene: TRBJ2-5
v_gene: TRBV28
CDR3aa: ASHPSLAGRGRETQY

j_gene: TRBJ2-1
v_gene: TRBV5-4
CDR3aa: ASSFSGSSYNEQF

j_gene: TRBJ1-6
v_gene: TRBV19
CDR3aa: ASNDATQGYNSPLH

j_gene: TRBJ2-1
v_gene: TRBV27
CDR3aa: ASSQWGQGANEQF

j_gene: TRBJ1-2
v_gene: TRBV19
CDR3aa: ASSGTAYGYT

j_gene: TRBJ1-2
v_gene: TRBV28
CDR3aa: ASISQGADGYT

j_gene: TRBJ2-3
v_gene: TRBV5-1
CDR3aa: ASSLVAGTDTQY

j_gene: TRBJ2-6
v_gene: TRBV6-5
CDR3aa: ASSYSFSGANVLT

j_gene: TRBJ2-7
v_gene: TRBV18
CDR3aa: ASSSKTGAYEQY

j_gene: TRBJ2-2
v_gene: TRBV29-1
CDR3aa: SVSPQGADGELF

j_gene: TRBJ2-1
v_gene: TRBV5-1
CDR3aa: ASSVKQGVLYNEQF

j_gene: TRBJ1-1
v_gene: TRBV27
CDR3aa: ASSLTQVNTEAF

j_gene: TRBJ1-2
v_gene: TRBV5-1
CDR3aa: ASGPQGADYGYT

j_gene: TRBJ2-1
v_gene: TRBV11-1
CDR3aa: ASSLAGGYNEQF

j_gene: TRBJ2-5
v_gene: TRBV11-2
CDR3aa: ASSPGLAGAPSQETQY

j_gene: TRBJ1-1
v_gene: TRBV5-4
CDR3aa: ASRPPGQGTANTEAF

j_gene: TRBJ2-6
v_gene: TRBV19
CDR3aa: ASSIRGDTGANVLT

j_gene: TRBJ1-6
v_gene: TRBV18
CDR3aa: ASSPVIGGSPLH

j_gene: TRBJ1-2
v_gene: TRBV27
CDR3aa: ARYPGGRYGYT

j_gene: TRBJ2-3
v_gene: TRBV18
CDR3aa: ASSPQGPDTDTQY

j_gene: TRBJ2-5
v_gene: TRBV7-8
CDR3aa: ATYSDGGYGETQY

j_gene: TRBJ2-2
v_gene: TRBV10-1
CDR3aa: ASSRTSPGELF

j_gene: TRBJ2-3
v_gene: TRBV5-4
CDR3aa: ASSLGASSTDTQY

j_gene: TRBJ2-7
v_gene: TRBV10-2
CDR3aa: ASRGQGANEQY

j_gene: TRBJ2-5
v_gene: TRBV10-3
CDR3aa: AIRGQGVETQY

j_gene: TRBJ2-5
v_gene: TRBV15
CDR3aa: ATSPGVSETQY

j_gene: TRBJ1-1
v_gene: TRBV11-2
CDR3aa: ASSPARTGGPEAF

j_gene: TRBJ1-2
v_gene: TRBV5-1
CDR3aa: ASRSGQGNYGYT

j_gene: TRBJ2-5
v_gene: TRBV18
CDR3aa: ASSRDRGQETQY

j_gene: TRBJ1-3
v_gene: TRBV6-5
CDR3aa: ASRPRGASGNTIY

j_gene: TRBJ2-1
v_gene: TRBV27
CDR3aa: ASSTDWNEQF

j_gene: TRBJ2-7
v_gene: TRBV18
CDR3aa: ASSPGTGPYEQY

j_gene: TRBJ2-7
v_gene: TRBV23-1
CDR3aa: ASSPGTSYEQY

j_gene: TRBJ2-7
v_gene: TRBV19
CDR3aa: ASSGRDYEQY